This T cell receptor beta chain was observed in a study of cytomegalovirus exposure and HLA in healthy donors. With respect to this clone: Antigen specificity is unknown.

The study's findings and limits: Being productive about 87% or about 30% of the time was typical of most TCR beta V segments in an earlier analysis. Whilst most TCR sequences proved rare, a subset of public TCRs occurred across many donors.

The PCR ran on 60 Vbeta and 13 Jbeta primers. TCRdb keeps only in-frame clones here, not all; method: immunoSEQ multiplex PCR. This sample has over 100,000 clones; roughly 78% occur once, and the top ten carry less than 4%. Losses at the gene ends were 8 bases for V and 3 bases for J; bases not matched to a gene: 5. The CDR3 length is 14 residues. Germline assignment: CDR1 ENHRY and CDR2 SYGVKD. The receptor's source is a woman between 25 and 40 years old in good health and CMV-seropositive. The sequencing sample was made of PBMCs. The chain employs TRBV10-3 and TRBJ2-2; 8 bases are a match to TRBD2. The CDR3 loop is CAIAPAGDTGELFF. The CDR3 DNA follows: TGTGCCATCGCGCCAGCGGGGGACACCGGGGAGCTGTTTTTT.